This T cell receptor beta chain was profiled in a study of graft-versus-host responses after intestinal transplantation. In the study overall: Every transplant recipient was induced with anti-thymocyte globulin, then maintained on tacrolimus and steroids for around 3 years.

The data were produced by immunoSEQ multiplex PCR, yet TCRdb's version contains in-frame clones alone and is incomplete. The sample holds around 71,000 clones, about 94% seen once. Germline V CDR1 and CDR2: MNHEY, SMNVEV (reference sequence). V was trimmed by 3 bases and J by 7 bases, leaving 19 bases between them. This CDR3 is built from 16 residues. Study-level findings and limits: Allografts carried high graft-versus-host to host-versus-graft clonal ratios in patients having graft-donor T cell macrochimerism. Peak GvH clone levels in circulation were associated with early post-transplant HvG declines.

A word on this clone: Its antigen remains unidentified.

The origin of this receptor is a human donor who received an intestinal transplant. This material consisted of unstimulated CD8+ T cells sorted from spleen or lymph node cells, taken before intestinal transplant. The V gene is TRBV27, the J gene TRBJ2-1; D unclear. The CDR3 nucleotides are TGTGCCAGCAGTTTCTATAATCGATCGCCCTTTAATGAGCAGTTCTTC. This codes for CASSFYNRSPFNEQFF.